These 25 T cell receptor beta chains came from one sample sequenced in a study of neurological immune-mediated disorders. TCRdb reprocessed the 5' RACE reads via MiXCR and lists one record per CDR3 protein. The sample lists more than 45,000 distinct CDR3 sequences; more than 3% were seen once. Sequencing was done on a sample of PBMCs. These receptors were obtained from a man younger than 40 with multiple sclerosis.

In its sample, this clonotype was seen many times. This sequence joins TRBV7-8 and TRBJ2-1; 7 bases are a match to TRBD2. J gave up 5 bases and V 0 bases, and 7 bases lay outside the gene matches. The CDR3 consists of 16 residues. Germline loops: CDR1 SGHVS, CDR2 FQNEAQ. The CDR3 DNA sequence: TGTGCCAGCAGCTTAGCGGGGGGGGATCTCAACAATGAGCAGTTCTTC. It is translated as CASSLAGGDLNNEQFF.

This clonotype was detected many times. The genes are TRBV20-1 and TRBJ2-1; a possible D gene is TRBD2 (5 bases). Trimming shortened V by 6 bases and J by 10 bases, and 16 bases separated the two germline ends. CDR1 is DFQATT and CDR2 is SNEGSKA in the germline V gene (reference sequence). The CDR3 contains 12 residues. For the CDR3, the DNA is TGCAGTGCCCCCGGCCCGGGGAGCGAGCAGTTCTTC. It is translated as CSAPGPGSEQFF.

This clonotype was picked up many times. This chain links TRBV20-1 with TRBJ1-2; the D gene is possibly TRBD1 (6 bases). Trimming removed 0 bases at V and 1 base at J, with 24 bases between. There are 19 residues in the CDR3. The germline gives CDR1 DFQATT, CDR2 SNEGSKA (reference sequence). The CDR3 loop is CSARDSAGDIWMVNYGYTF. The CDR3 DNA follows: TGCAGTGCTAGAGATTCTGCAGGGGATATTTGGATGGTTAACTATGGCTACACCTTC.

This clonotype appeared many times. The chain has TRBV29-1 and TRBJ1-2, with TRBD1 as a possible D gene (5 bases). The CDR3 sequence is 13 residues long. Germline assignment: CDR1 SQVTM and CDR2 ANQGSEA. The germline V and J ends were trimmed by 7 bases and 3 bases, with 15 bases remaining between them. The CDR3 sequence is CSATVGDYYGYTF. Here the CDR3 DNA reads TGCAGCGCCACGGTCGGGGACTACTATGGCTACACCTTC.

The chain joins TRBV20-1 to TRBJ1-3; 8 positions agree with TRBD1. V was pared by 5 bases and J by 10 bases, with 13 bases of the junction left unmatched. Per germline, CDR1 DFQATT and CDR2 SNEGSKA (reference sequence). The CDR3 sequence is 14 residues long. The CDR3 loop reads CSALNGGQGETIYF. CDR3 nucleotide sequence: TGCAGTGCTCTAAACGGCGGACAGGGAGAAACCATATATTTT.

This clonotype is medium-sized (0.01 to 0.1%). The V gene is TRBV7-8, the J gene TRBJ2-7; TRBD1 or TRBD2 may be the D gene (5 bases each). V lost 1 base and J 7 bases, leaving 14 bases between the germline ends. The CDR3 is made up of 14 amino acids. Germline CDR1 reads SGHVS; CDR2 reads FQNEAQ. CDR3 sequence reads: CASSLVVIGGEQYF. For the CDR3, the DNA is TGTGCCAGCAGCTTAGTGGTGATTGGGGGTGAGCAGTACTTC.

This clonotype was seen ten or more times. CDR3 sequence: CASSWRDRDYEQYF. In nucleotides, the CDR3 is TGTGCCAGCAGCTGGCGGGACAGGGATTACGAGCAGTACTTC. The V gene is TRBV5-6, the J gene TRBJ2-7; 9 bases agree with TRBD1. This CDR3 region has 14 residues. Trimming removed 3 bases from V and 4 bases from J; junction bases left unmatched: 5. The germline CDR1 and CDR2 sequences are SGHDT and YYEEEE. Variable domain in full (rest from reference TRBV5-6 and TRBJ2-7): DAGVTQSPTHLIKTRGQQVTLRCSPKSGHDTVSWYQQALGQGPQFIFQYYEEEERQRGNFPDRFSGHQFPNYSSELNVNALLLGDSALYLCASSWRDRDYEQYFGPGTRLTVT.

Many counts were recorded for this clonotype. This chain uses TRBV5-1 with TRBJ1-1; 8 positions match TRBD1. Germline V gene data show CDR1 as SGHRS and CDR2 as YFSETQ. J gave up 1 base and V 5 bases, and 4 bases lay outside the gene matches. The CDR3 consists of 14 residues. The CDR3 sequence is CASRTGTGNTEAFF. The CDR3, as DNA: TGCGCCAGCAGAACAGGGACAGGGAACACTGAAGCTTTCTTT.

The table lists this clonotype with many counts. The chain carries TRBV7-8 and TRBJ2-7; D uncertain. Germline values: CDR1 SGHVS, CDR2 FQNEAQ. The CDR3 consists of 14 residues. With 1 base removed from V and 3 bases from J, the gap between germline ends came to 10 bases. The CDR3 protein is CASSLGHPGYEQYF. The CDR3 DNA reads TGTGCCAGCAGCTTAGGTCACCCAGGCTACGAGCAGTACTTC.

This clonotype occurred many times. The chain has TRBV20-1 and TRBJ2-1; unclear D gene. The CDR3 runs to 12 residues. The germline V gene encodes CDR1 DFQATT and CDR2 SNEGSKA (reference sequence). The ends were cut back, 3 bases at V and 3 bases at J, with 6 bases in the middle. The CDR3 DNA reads TGCAGTGCTAGCGGAAACTACAATGAGCAGTTCTTC. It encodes CSASGNYNEQFF.

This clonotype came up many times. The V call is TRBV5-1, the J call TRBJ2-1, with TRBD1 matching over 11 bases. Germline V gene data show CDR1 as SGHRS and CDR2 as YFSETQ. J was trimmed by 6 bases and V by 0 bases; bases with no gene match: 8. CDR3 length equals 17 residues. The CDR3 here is CASSLVPPGTGGNEQFF. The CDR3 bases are TGCGCCAGCAGCTTGGTTCCCCCCGGGACAGGGGGCAATGAGCAGTTCTTC.

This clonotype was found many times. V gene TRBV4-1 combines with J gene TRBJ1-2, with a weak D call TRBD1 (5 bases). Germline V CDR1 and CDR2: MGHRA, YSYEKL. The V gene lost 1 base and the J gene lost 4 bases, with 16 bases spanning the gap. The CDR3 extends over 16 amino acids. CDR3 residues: CASSQVRGRLAYGYTF. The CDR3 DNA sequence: TGCGCCAGCAGCCAAGTCCGGGGACGTCTTGCCTATGGCTACACCTTC.

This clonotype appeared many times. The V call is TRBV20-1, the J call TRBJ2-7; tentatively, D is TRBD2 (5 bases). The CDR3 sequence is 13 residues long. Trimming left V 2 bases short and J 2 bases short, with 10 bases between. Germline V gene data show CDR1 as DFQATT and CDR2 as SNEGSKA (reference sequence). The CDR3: CSARQGGTYEQYF. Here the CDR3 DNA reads TGCAGTGCTAGACAAGGAGGAACCTACGAGCAGTACTTC.

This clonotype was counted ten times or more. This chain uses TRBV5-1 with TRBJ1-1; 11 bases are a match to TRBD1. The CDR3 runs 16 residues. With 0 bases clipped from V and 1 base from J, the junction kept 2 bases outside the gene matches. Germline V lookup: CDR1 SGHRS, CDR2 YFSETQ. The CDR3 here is CASSLVGQGANTEAFF. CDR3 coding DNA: TGCGCCAGCAGCTTGGTAGGACAGGGGGCGAACACTGAAGCTTTCTTT.

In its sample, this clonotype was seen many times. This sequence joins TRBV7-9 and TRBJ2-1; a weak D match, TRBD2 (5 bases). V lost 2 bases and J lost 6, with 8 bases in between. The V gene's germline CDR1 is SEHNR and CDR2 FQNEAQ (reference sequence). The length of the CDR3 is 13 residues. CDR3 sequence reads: CASSLSSGNEQFF. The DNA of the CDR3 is TGTGCCAGCAGCTTATCAAGCGGCAATGAGCAGTTCTTC.

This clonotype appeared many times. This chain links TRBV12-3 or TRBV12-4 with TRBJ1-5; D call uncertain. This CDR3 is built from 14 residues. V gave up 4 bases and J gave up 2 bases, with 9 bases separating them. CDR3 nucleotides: TGTGCCAGCAGTTACGAAGGAGGCAATCAGCCCCAGCATTTT. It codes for CASSYEGGNQPQHF.

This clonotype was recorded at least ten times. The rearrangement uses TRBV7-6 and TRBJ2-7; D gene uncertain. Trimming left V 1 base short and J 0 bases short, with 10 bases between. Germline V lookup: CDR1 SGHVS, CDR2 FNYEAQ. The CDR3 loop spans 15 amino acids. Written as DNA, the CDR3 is TGTGCCAGCAGCTTAGAGGGCGGCCGCTCCTACGAGCAGTACTTC. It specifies CASSLEGGRSYEQYF. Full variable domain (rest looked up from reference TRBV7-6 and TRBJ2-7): GAGVSQSPRYKVTKRGQDVALRCDPISGHVSLYWYRQALGQGPEFLTYFNYEAQQDKSGLPNDRFSAERPEGSISTLTIQRTEQRDSAMYRCASSLEGGRSYEQYFGPGTRLTVT.

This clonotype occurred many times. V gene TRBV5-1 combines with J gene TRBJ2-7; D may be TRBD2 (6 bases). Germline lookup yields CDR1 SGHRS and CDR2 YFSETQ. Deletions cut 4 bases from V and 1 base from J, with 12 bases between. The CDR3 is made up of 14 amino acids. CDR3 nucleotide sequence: TGCGCCAGCAGCCAGGATGGACTATCCTACGAGCAGTACTTC. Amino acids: CASSQDGLSYEQYF.

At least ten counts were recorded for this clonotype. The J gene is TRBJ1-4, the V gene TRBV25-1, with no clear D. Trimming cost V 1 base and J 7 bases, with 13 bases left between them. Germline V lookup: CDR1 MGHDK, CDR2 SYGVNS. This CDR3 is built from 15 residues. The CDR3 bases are TGTGCCAGCAGTGAATCTCGGGGAATAAGTGAAAAACTGTTTTTT. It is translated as CASSESRGISEKLFF.

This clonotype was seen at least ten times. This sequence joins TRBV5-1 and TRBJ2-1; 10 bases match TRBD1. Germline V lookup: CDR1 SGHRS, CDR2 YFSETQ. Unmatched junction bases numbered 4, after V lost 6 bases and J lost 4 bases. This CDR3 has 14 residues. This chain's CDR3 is CASTLGQGYNEQFF. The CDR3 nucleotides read TGCGCCAGCACCCTGGGACAGGGGTACAATGAGCAGTTCTTC.

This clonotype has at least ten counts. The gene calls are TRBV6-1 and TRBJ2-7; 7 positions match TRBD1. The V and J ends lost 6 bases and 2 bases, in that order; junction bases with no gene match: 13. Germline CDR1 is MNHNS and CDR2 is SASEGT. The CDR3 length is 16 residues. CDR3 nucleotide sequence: TGTGCCAGCAGCCGACACGGACAGGAAACCACCTACGAGCAGTACTTC. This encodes CASSRHGQETTYEQYF.

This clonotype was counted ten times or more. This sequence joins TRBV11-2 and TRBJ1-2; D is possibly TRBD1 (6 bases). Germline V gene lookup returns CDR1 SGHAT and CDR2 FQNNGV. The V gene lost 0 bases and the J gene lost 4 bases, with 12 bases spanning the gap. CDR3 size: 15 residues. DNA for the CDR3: TGTGCCAGCAGCTTAGATGGGGGGCAGTCCTATGGCTACACCTTC. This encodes CASSLDGGQSYGYTF.

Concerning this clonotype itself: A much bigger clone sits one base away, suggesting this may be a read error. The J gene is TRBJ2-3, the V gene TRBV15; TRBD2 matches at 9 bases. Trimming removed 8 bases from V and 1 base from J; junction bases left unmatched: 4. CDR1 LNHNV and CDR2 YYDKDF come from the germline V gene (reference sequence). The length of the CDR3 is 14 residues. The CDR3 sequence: CATLAGEGTDTQYF. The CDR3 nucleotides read TGTGCCACCTTAGCGGGAGAAGGCACAGATACGCAGTATTTT.

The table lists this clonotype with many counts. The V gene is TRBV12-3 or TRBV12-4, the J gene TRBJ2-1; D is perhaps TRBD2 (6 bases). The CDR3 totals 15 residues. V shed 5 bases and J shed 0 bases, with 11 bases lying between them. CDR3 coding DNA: TGTGCCAGCAGTACGCTCGGGAGCTCCTACAATGAGCAGTTCTTC. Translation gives CASSTLGSSYNEQFF.

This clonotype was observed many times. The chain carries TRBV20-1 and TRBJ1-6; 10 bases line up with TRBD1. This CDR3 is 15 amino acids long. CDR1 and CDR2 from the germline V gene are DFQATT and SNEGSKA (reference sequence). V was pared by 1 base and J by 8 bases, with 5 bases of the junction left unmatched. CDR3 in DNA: TGCAGTGCTAGAGGGGCCGGGACAGGGGATTCACCCCTCCACTTT. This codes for CSARGAGTGDSPLHF.